This passage covers 19 T cell receptor beta chains from one sample sequenced in a study of cytomegalovirus exposure and HLA in healthy donors. PCR involved 60 Vbeta and 13 Jbeta primers. Profiled with immunoSEQ multiplex PCR; TCRdb holds only in-frame clones, not every one. The table shows roughly 120,000 clones, with roughly 85% occurring only once. The source material was PBMCs. The receptors here all came from a young man in good health and CMV-seropositive.

The V gene is TRBV11-3, the J gene TRBJ2-2; TRBD2 agrees at 7 bases. Trimming cost V 7 bases and J 8 bases; bases outside gene matches: 7. CDR3 length: 13 residues. Germline CDR1 reads SGHNT; CDR2 reads YENEEA. This chain's CDR3 is CASTKPGLGELFF. As DNA, the CDR3 is TGTGCCAGCACCAAACCGGGACTAGGGGAGCTGTTTTTT.

The rearrangement joins TRBV10-1 to TRBJ2-1, with D tentatively TRBD2 (7 bases). V was shortened by 0 bases and J by 4 bases, with 22 bases between the two germline ends. The CDR3 has 19 residues. Germline V gene sequence: CDR1 WNHNN, CDR2 SYGVQD (reference sequence). Written as DNA, the CDR3 is TGCGCCAGCAGTGAGTCAAGGGGGGGGGCCAGGGTTCGTTACAATGAGCAGTTCTTC. Encoded protein: CASSESRGGARVRYNEQFF.

V is TRBV2 and J is TRBJ2-1; 13 nucleotides agree with TRBD2. V lost 10 bases and J lost 6; bases outside the gene matches: 9. The CDR3 sequence is 15 residues long. CDR1 and CDR2 from the germline V gene are SNHLY and FYNNEI. The CDR3, as DNA: TGTGCCACGGGGTGGGGACTAGCGGGGAGCAATGAGCAGTTCTTC. It encodes CATGWGLAGSNEQFF.

The chain links TRBV5-4 to TRBJ2-2, with D uncertain. Germline V gene data show CDR1 as SGHNT and CDR2 as YYREEE (reference sequence). This CDR3 has 13 amino acids. The V gene lost 2 bases and the J gene lost 5 bases, with 7 bases spanning the gap. The CDR3 DNA reads as TGTGCCAGCAGCTTCCCTAGGACCGGGGAGCTGTTTTTT. This encodes CASSFPRTGELFF.

The chain uses TRBV2 and TRBJ1-1; D is unresolved. V lost 4 bases and J lost 5, with 26 bases in between. Germline V lookup: CDR1 SNHLY, CDR2 FYNNEI. The CDR3 length is 18 residues. CDR3 nucleotide sequence: TGTGCCAGCAGTGCAATCCCGGGTCATCCTTCCTGGGTTACTGAAGCTTTCTTT. It translates to CASSAIPGHPSWVTEAFF.

The chain uses TRBV5-4 and TRBJ1-2; TRBD1 aligns across 12 bases. Germline lookup yields CDR1 SGHNT and CDR2 YYREEE (reference sequence). Unmatched junction bases numbered 5, after V lost 3 bases and J lost 2 bases. The CDR3 consists of 16 residues. The CDR3 is CASSSKGQGANYGYTF. In DNA form, the CDR3 reads TGTGCCAGCAGCTCCAAGGGACAGGGGGCGAACTATGGCTACACCTTC.

The chain carries TRBV28 and TRBJ2-7, with 7 bases lining up with TRBD1. This CDR3 spans 13 amino acids. Unmatched junction bases numbered 4, after V lost 6 bases and J lost 2 bases. From germline, CDR1 is MDHEN and CDR2 SYDVKM. The CDR3 loop reads CASRTGAAYEQYF. CDR3 nucleotide sequence: TGTGCCAGCAGAACAGGGGCAGCCTACGAGCAGTACTTC. The full variable domain, rest sourced from reference TRBV28 and TRBJ2-7, is DVKVTQSSRYLVKRTGEKVFLECVQDMDHENMFWYRQDPGLGLRLIYFSYDVKMKEKGDIPEGYSVSREKKERFSLILESASTNQTSMYLCASRTGAAYEQYFGPGTRLTVT.

This chain connects TRBV6-1 to TRBJ1-5; D possibly corresponds to TRBD1 (5 bases). This CDR3 comprises 16 residues. Trimming pared 2 bases from V and 3 bases from J, leaving 14 bases between. Germline V CDR1 and CDR2: MNHNS, SASEGT. CDR3 region: CASSESRTYLNQPQHF. The CDR3 coding sequence is TGTGCCAGCAGTGAAAGTAGGACATACCTCAATCAGCCCCAGCATTTT.

The rearrangement joins TRBV30 to TRBJ2-2, with 7 positions matching TRBD1. The CDR3 is made up of 16 amino acids. The germline V gene has CDR1 GTSNPN and CDR2 SVGIG (reference sequence). Trimming removed 2 bases from V and 2 bases from J; junction bases left unmatched: 8. The CDR3 DNA is TGTGCCTGGAGTTTTAATAGGGACAGAAACACCGGGGAGCTGTTTTTT. Translating gives CAWSFNRDRNTGELFF. Variable domain in full (rest from reference TRBV30 and TRBJ2-2): SQTIHQWPATLVQPVGSPLSLECTVEGTSNPNLYWYRQAAGRGLQLLFYSVGIGQISSEVPQNLSASRPQDRQFILSSKKLLLSDSGFYLCAWSFNRDRNTGELFFGEGSRLTVL.

The chain combines TRBV13 with TRBJ1-2; D is unclear. This CDR3 has 13 residues. The V and J ends lost 0 bases and 1 base respectively, with 3 bases between them. Looked up from germline, CDR1 is PRHDT and CDR2 is FYEKMQ (reference sequence). CDR3 DNA: TGTGCCAGCAGCTTAGGCCTTAACTATGGCTACACCTTC. Translated: CASSLGLNYGYTF.

The chain recombines TRBV9 with TRBJ1-3; no firm D call. V lost 4 bases, J lost 4 bases, and 15 bases lay in between. This CDR3 comprises 15 residues. Germline CDR1 SGDLS, CDR2 YYNGEE. The CDR3 sequence is CASSTGGGRGNTIYF. The CDR3 nucleotides are TGTGCCAGCAGCACCGGAGGAGGTAGGGGAAACACCATATATTTT.

The V and J genes are TRBV19 and TRBJ1-2; possible D gene TRBD1, 6 bases. V lost 3 bases and J lost 5, with 19 bases in between. This CDR3 comprises 16 residues. The germline CDR1 and CDR2 sequences are LNHDA and SQIVND (reference sequence). The CDR3 DNA sequence: TGTGCCAGTAGTATCGTGGACAGAAAAGCCCGATATGGCTACACCTTC. Its translation: CASSIVDRKARYGYTF.

The chain joins TRBV28 to TRBJ1-5; D unclear. The CDR3 runs to 14 residues. V dropped 2 bases and J dropped 5 bases, with 10 bases sitting between them. Germline CDR1 and CDR2: MDHEN and SYDVKM. The CDR3 nucleotides read TGTGCCAGCAGTTTAACCCCAGGATATCAGCCCCAGCATTTT. This encodes CASSLTPGYQPQHF.

CDR3 region: CASRGQGFEKLFF. CDR3 coding DNA: TGTGCCAGCAGAGGACAGGGTTTTGAAAAACTGTTTTTT. The chain joins TRBV6-6 to TRBJ1-4, with TRBD1 matching 8 bases. V shed 6 bases and J 7 bases; nucleotides not matched to a gene: 4. The CDR3 totals 13 residues. In germline, CDR1 is MNHNY, CDR2 SVGAGI (reference sequence).

The chain is built from TRBV7-9 and TRBJ1-4; D uncertain. The CDR3 contains 15 residues. In germline, CDR1 is SEHNR, CDR2 FQNEAQ (reference sequence). Trimming pared 3 bases from V and 4 bases from J, leaving 12 bases between. This chain's CDR3 is CASSFELLINEKLFF. The CDR3 region has the DNA TGTGCCAGCAGCTTTGAACTATTAATTAATGAAAAACTGTTTTTT.

The chain has TRBV7-9 and TRBJ1-4; TRBD1 matches 7 bases. CDR3 size: 15 residues. The J segment lost 2 bases and the V segment lost 5 bases, leaving 5 bases of the junction unmatched. The germline CDR1 and CDR2 sequences are SEHNR and FQNEAQ (reference sequence). Written as DNA, the CDR3 is TGTGCCAGCAGCCCCCCAGGGGGGACTAATGAAAAACTGTTTTTT. Translation gives CASSPPGGTNEKLFF.

V gene TRBV9 combines with J gene TRBJ2-1; D call uncertain. CDR1 is SGDLS and CDR2 is YYNGEE in the germline V gene. The germline V and J ends were trimmed by 4 bases and 0 bases, with 11 bases remaining between them. The length of the CDR3 is 15 residues. Written as DNA, the CDR3 is TGTGCCAGCAGCCCCAGCGCGAGCTCCTACAATGAGCAGTTCTTC. Encoded protein: CASSPSASSYNEQFF.

The V gene is TRBV27, the J gene TRBJ2-5; weak D call: TRBD2 (6 bases). V was trimmed by 5 bases and J by 5 bases, leaving 18 bases between them. The germline gives CDR1 MNHEY, CDR2 SMNVEV (reference sequence). The CDR3 totals 15 residues. The chain's CDR3 is CASSLHGDFGETQYF. DNA for the CDR3: TGTGCCAGCAGTCTCCACGGGGACTTTGGGGAGACCCAGTACTTC.

The chain couples TRBV10-3 to TRBJ2-7; D is ambiguous. Germline V gene data show CDR1 as ENHRY and CDR2 as SYGVKD. The CDR3 is 12 amino acids. Deletions cut 1 base from V and 4 bases from J, with 5 bases between. CDR3 nucleotides: TGTGCCATCAGTGAGTTGAGATACGAGCAGTACTTC. Translated, it gives CAISELRYEQYF.